This T cell receptor (beta chain) was sequenced for a study of cytomegalovirus exposure and HLA in healthy donors (dated 2017 in TCRdb). About the full investigation: An earlier analysis of 550 to 700 of the donors reported more than 250 Gb of sequence data and around 120 million unique TCR beta sequences from 190 million or so T cells. The study aimed to test whether cataloging public T cell receptors could reveal signatures of past pathogen exposure. The study used immunosequencing to profile the T cell repertoires of approximately 650 subjects and linked those repertoires to cytomegalovirus serostatus. The later analysis used no new phenotypic data to find candidate immune exposures, relying instead on TCR beta sequences and their occurrence across donors. High-throughput TCR immunosequencing, statistical association of individual TCRs with disease status, and machine learning were combined to predict cytomegalovirus infection status. A later analysis re-analyzed previously published TCR beta repertoires from about 600 donors and added high-resolution HLA genotyping to study TCR occurrence patterns. Alongside the repertoire data, information on donor age, sex, ethnicity and CMV serostatus was compiled. Roughly 300 gigabases of sequencing data and around 80 million unique TCR sequences made up an early release that covered approximately 620 HLA-typed donors. Genome-wide SNP genotypes for about three fifths of the roughly 670 donors were used in a later genetic analysis, which treated that subset as a discovery cohort. An earlier analysis of around 540 of the donors applied high-throughput TCR beta sequencing to assess whether each TCR beta V gene segment acted as functional or pseudogenic. Among a few hundred genotyped donors of the cohort, an average of 235,054 unique TCR beta nucleotide sequences were sequenced per donor, around 20% of them non-productive. Both class I and class II loci were covered by HLA typing, at four-digit resolution. In addition to the first cohort of around 670 subjects, a separate validation cohort of 120 different subjects was used. All discovery cohort repertoires had been generated on a single sequencing platform. Several DR-DQ haplotypes were handled as single units for association and clustering, since linkage in the cohort was strong. The genetic ancestry cluster associated with self-reported Caucasian donors included around four fifths of the approximately 430 genotyped donors. Typing coverage differed by locus: A, B, C, DRB1 and DQB1 were typed in roughly 620-630 donors, DQA1 in 522, DPA1 in around 610, and DPB1 in 450 to 490.

General conclusions and limits of the study: A later analysis associated 17,000 or so TCR beta sequences with specific HLA alleles at a false discovery rate of 0.05. The presence/absence analyses assumed that sequencing depth was roughly uniform across donors, and that assumption may not be true. A cluster of highly shared sequence variants was judged likely to be a technical artifact of the sequencing pipeline. HLA typing was unavailable for some donors at each locus, so association tests used only the typed subset. In an earlier analysis of roughly 560 of the donors, most TCR beta V segments were observed in productive rearrangements about 87% or about 30% of the time, broadly matching IMGT annotations. In vitro tests confirmed that a few of the cytomegalovirus-associated TCR beta chains recognize cytomegalovirus antigens. It was suggested by the authors that the approach could potentially be generalized to other disease states and immunological phenotypes. Assigning TCR associations to individual alleles was difficult when HLA alleles, especially DR and DQ, strongly co-occurred. The study gave a list of about 150 TCR beta chains associated with cytomegalovirus. The classifier was reported to diagnose cytomegalovirus status with high specificity and sensitivity in both the original cohort and the validation cohort. In a later analysis, most CMV-associated TCR beta chains were found to appear HLA-restricted, with HLA associations seemingly driven largely by CMV exposure. For the cohort, immune exposure information was limited to CMV serostatus. Compared with the approximately 700-donor mean, donors in an Asian-associated ancestry cluster had fewer N-insertions in productive TCRs, according to a later genetic analysis. Because the 87-base-pair reads could not distinguish some IMGT-functional V segments, including TRBV6-2 and TRBV6-3, those segments were excluded. In a later analysis, several top co-occurrence clusters were reported to appear linked to parvovirus B19, influenza, CMV and Epstein-Barr virus. Linkage disequilibrium might explain the correlated functional status among segregating V segments, but an unknown experimental factor could not be excluded. In this cohort, only TCR beta chains were sequenced, and detectable features were limited by the absence of alpha or paired-chain data. In a later analysis, TCR association rates were found to vary across HLA loci, with the most associated TCRs seen for DRB1 alleles and the fewest for HLA-C alleles. An association between a missense DCLRE1C variant and V-gene and J-gene trimming of TCR beta chains was found in a later genetic analysis and replicated in an independent cohort. A further reported finding was that TCR beta sequences accurately predicted the HLA-A and HLA-B alleles for most subjects in the first cohort. Across donors, most TCR sequences were observed very rarely, whereas some public TCRs were present in many individuals. Because counts were too low, around 18 rarely observed V segments, including chromosome 9 orphons, were left out of the earlier analysis of several hundred of the donors. A later analysis found that HLA-associated TCR beta chains were more clonally expanded and had lower generation probabilities than equally common non-associated chains.

The cohort was made up of 500 to 850 healthy bone marrow donors. At the time of sampling, every cohort member was nominally healthy, though immune exposures that went unrecorded were likely present. The donor tested CMV seronegative, placing the donor among the 300 to 450 seronegative members of the cohort. Each donor provided a peripheral blood sample, and peripheral blood mononuclear cells were used for TCR beta sequencing. The Qiagen DNeasy Blood Extraction Kit was used to extract genomic DNA from the blood cell samples. Turning to this clone: It lacks a known antigen. Base quality data are lacking; no much larger clone is found one base away.

Counted from cysteine to phenylalanine, this CDR3 has 15 amino acids. Just CDR3 DNA is preserved here, 45 bases in frame from base 1. Via the germline V gene (reference sequence), CDR1 is SEHNR and CDR2 FQNEAQ. V gives up 5 bases and J gives up 5 bases, and the segment between their germline ends measures 18 bases. Library prep was done by the immunoSEQ multiplex PCR assay. A mixture of 60 forward primers for TCR Vbeta segments and 13 reverse primers for TCR Jbeta segments was used in the multiplex PCR. Amplification of the CDR3 region of rearranged TCR beta genes was performed with a multiplex PCR assay on genomic DNA. On the Illumina HiSeq System, the amplified TCR beta libraries were sequenced as 87-base-pair reads. Under the source paper's analysis protocol: Across the 500 to 750 repertoires, a later analysis counted 80 million or so unique TCR beta chains, around 11 million of which were shared by at least two donors. A nearest-neighbor algorithm error-corrected the raw reads and collapsed the reads into unique sequences, merging closely related sequences to remove PCR and sequencing errors. CDR3 sequences were aligned to IMGT reference sequences to assign V, D and J gene segments. For a sequence to be retained, at least a six-nucleotide match to both a V gene segment and a J gene segment was required. A rearrangement counted as productive if the CDR3 had no stop codons and remained in frame with V and J, and every other rearrangement counted as non-productive. Following IMGT convention, CDR3 was defined as the stretch from the second conserved V-encoded cysteine up to the conserved J-encoded phenylalanine. The earlier analysis of more than 450 of the donors excluded sequences that lacked an unambiguous match to a single V gene segment. In an earlier analysis of around 590 of the donors, a V segment was called functional when productive rearrangements were above 56.7%, and segregating when the standard deviation between donors exceeded 5%. To diagnose cytomegalovirus status from the catalog of TCR beta chain sequences, a statistical classification framework was built. In a later analysis, TCR nucleotide sequences were compared against IMGT/GENE-DB human TR gene sequences so that V and J genes could be assigned. The TCRdist pipeline was used in a later analysis to assign CDR3 sequences and most-parsimonious VDJ recombination scenarios. In a later analysis, every TCR beta chain was defined by the combination of its CDR3 amino acid sequence and its V-gene family, and reads without a unique V-gene family were dropped. A later analysis removed 550 to 700 highly shared, low-generation-probability nucleotide sequences to deal with suspected cross-contamination and a sequencing artifact. A later analysis calculated a clonal expansion index for each public chain from normalized within-repertoire ranks of inferred template counts. In a later analysis, generation probabilities were computed using a VDJ recombination model fitted to out-of-frame rearrangements, and the results were checked against IGoR. In a later analysis, TCR-TCR, TCR-HLA and TCR-CMV co-occurrence was scored with hypergeometric tests, and a repertoire-size bias correction was applied to TCR pairs. In a later analysis, false discovery rates were estimated by permuting HLA or CMV assignments 20 times. In a later analysis, co-occurring TCRs were grouped with DBSCAN, and TCRdist sequence similarity was added when clustering was performed within HLA-allele-positive subsets. Repertoires with fewer than 30,000 or more than 120,000 public chains, plus five repertoires with anomalous nucleotide sharing, were excluded from co-occurrence clustering. TCRdb took over this immuneACCESS table, retaining in-frame rearrangements with V and J assigned. Such tables are incomplete; in checked studies, under half of the missing clones stem from an unresolved V gene, and the remainder is unexplained. That table is the source of V, J and clone size, and D and trimming were worked out from the DNA. This sample lists some 180,000 clones; approximately 70% were detected once. Of the sample, over 1.5% falls within the top ten clones.

The receptor's source is a woman aged 25 to 39 in good health and CMV-seronegative. The specimen was PBMCs. The chain is encoded by TRBV7-9 joined to TRBJ2-5, and TRBD1 may be the D gene, going by 6 matching bases. The CDR3 is CASSRLTTGPETQYF. The DNA reads TGTGCCAGCAGCCGACTCACGACAGGCCCTGAGACCCAGTACTTC.